This TCR beta chain comes out of a study of T cells in Graves' hyperthyroidism and ophthalmopathy. Whole-study findings and limits: Ophthalmopathy was model-predicted a median about 7.1 months pre-onset.

TCR beta CDR3 region amplification was performed from RNA transcripts. The primer set for the first-round RT-PCR of the TCR CDR3 was HTBI. TCRdb fed the multiplex PCR reads into MiXCR, producing one record per CDR3 protein. The table shows hundreds of thousands of distinct CDR3 sequences, with approximately 17% occurring only once. This clonotype was detected many times. Its specificity is unknown. Germline V gene lookup returns CDR1 DFQATT and CDR2 SNEGSKA (reference sequence). The length of the CDR3 is 13 residues. Trimming shortened V by 3 bases and J by 6 bases, and 13 bases separated the two germline ends.

The chain couples TRBV20-1 to TRBJ2-3; either TRBD1 or TRBD2 may fit D (5 bases each). The sequence was obtained from a woman under 30 with Graves' ophthalmopathy. Sequencing was carried out using blood. The CDR3 DNA follows: TGCAGTGCTAGCCCCCCGGGGCGGGATACGCAGTATTTT. It specifies CSASPPGRDTQYF.